The following is a T cell receptor (beta chain) sequence with its context. What antigen it recognizes has not been identified. No base-level quality is on record; no much larger clone is a single base apart. These data originate in a study of T cell responses to AZD1222 COVID-19 vaccine (dated by TCRdb to about 2021). Some background on the complete study: Because spike-specific TCR depth and breadth did not differ between the two schedules, AZD1222 recipients who got a second dose at roughly 4 weeks were pooled with those who got a second dose at roughly 12 weeks. Enrollment into the trials was organized by age into subgroups of 18-55, 56-69 and 70-plus years, and those subgroups contained approximately 160, 26 and 62 TCR-sequenced participants, respectively. A total of 230 to 250 trial participants underwent TCR sequencing, of whom more than 200 had received two doses of AZD1222 and approximately 26 had received two doses of the MenACWY control vaccine. The paper as a whole reports these results and caveats: Reportedly, close to half of the unique spike-specific TCRs recognized epitopes lying outside the regions that are mutated in the B.1.351 and B.1.1.7 variants. Vaccine-associated CD4 TCRs spanned the whole spike protein, with dominant responses in regions 160-218 and 743-854. Because no day 14 peak-response samples were available, the repertoires could be characterized only after the peak T cell response. A significant rise in spike-specific TCR breadth and depth was observed after two AZD1222 doses relative to day 0 and relative to MenACWY recipients. Conclusions about previously exposed vaccinees are limited, since just 5 to 7 AZD1222 recipients were seropositive for SARS-CoV-2 at baseline. In the small 56-69-year group, the increase in depth fell short of significance, most likely because of low power. Participants were mostly white British, with more females than males. The authors suggested clonal diversity may have been underestimated.

The sample's time point label, decoded: baseline before first vaccination. Vaccinee samples came from UK trials COV001 and COV002, including a single-blind randomized controlled phase 2/3 trial of AZD1222 (ChAdOx1 nCoV-19) in healthy adults. Trial participant PBMC samples were collected at day 0 and day 28 after the second dose for TCRbeta chain sequencing. The CDR3 regions of human TCRbeta chains were analyzed by immunosequencing. On the study's bioinformatics: TCRs in the repertoires were compared against a reference library of SARS-CoV-2-specific TCRs that had been generated with the MIRA antigen-specificity platform. Breadth meant the fraction of unique TCRs that were SARS-CoV-2-associated, whereas depth meant the fraction of total T cells that were SARS-CoV-2-associated. Using the MIRA data, every spike-specific TCR was mapped to the spike region that the TCR reacted to and assigned to either a CD4 or a CD8 class. Log10-transformed breadth and depth values were compared by one-way ANOVA with Sidak's multiple comparisons tests. As stored in TCRdb, this immuneACCESS dataset retains in-frame rearrangements with V and J assigned. A fraction of the clones does not appear; measured against another copy, unresolved V genes explain less than half of the discrepancy, and the remainder lacks a known reason. V, J and clone size reflect that table, while D and trimming were determined from the DNA. The sample table shows some 140,000 clones, and over 85% are seen once. Over 1.5% of the sample comes from the top ten.

Taken from cysteine to phenylalanine, the CDR3 has 15 residues. Kept here is only the CDR3 DNA, which spans 45 bases and is read in frame from base 1. V is pared back by 0 bases and J by 10 bases, with 18 bases lying between the germline termini. The germline V gene supplies CDR1 SGHDN and CDR2 FVKESK. The chain employs TRBV14 and TRBJ1-1; no D gene call is confident. This TCR derives from an adult in good health. Sample: peripheral blood, taken on day 0 of AZD1222 vaccination. Here the CDR3 is given as CASSQDIGFLEGAFF. Here is the DNA: TGTGCCAGCAGCCAAGATATAGGTTTTCTAGAGGGAGCTTTCTTT. This CDR3, with the reference TRBV14 and TRBJ1-1 proteins standing in past its ends, gives the full variable domain EAGVTQFPSHSVIEKGQTVTLRCDPISGHDNLYWYRRVMGKEIKFLLHFVKESKQDESGMPNNRFLAERTGGTYSTLKVQPAELEDSGVYFCASSQDIGFLEGAFFGQGTRLTVV.